This entry concerns a single T cell receptor beta chain. Its target is unknown. This entry comes from a study of lymphopenia after photon versus proton radiotherapy. Here immunoSEQ multiplex PCR was the method, and the copy in TCRdb shows in-frame clones only, minus some. There are 65,000 to 75,000 clones in the sample; 87% occur only once, and less than 14% lies in the top ten. Overall study findings and caveats: Survival link was tested only in deceased patients; proton benefit remains a possibility. Proton therapy kept repertoires fairly stable, unlike photons, which gained effector/memory cells. In patients who died, overall survival fell as post-nadir TCR diversity dropped more. After lymphocyte nadir, photon-treated repertoires showed oligoclonal expansion, especially CD8+ Temra.

The sequencing used peripheral blood, collected from a patient treated with proton-based radiotherapy. This receptor was taken from a man older than 75 with esophageal cancer.

For the CDR3, the DNA is TGCGCCAGCAGCTTGTTCGGGACAGAGACTAACTATGGCTACACCTTC. It encodes CASSLFGTETNYGYTF. J is TRBJ1-2 and V is TRBV5-1, with 7 bases identical to TRBD1. The CDR3 consists of 16 residues. In germline, CDR1 is SGHRS, CDR2 YFSETQ. With 1 base clipped from V and 0 bases from J, the junction kept 6 bases outside the gene matches.